This T cell receptor (beta chain) was found in a study of T cell repertoires in cytomegalovirus infection. TCRdb analysed the reads with MiXCR anew, one entry per CDR3 protein. The sample holds some 300,000 distinct CDR3 sequences, 9.6% seen once. Germline V gene lookup returns CDR1 SNHLY and CDR2 FYNNEI. V was clipped by 1 base and J by 0 bases, with 13 bases between them. This CDR3 is built from 17 residues. The chain uses TRBV2 and TRBJ2-1, with D perhaps matching TRBD1 or TRBD2 (5 bases each). Sequences were obtained from PBMCs. This TCR came from a human donor in good health (CMV status not recorded). Some clones in this sample may be carry-over from other donors' samples. The CDR3 spells CASSEGGNSLSYNEQFF. Here the CDR3 DNA reads TGTGCCAGCAGTGAAGGGGGGAACTCCCTCTCCTACAATGAGCAGTTCTTC.